This TCR beta chain was sequenced for a study of shared clonotypes between healthy human individuals. Using immunoSEQ multiplex PCR, the repertoire was profiled, and TCRdb retains in-frame clones only, with some absent. The sample has about 2,200,000 clones, about 93% seen once. This CDR3 spans 15 amino acids. CDR1 and CDR2 from the germline V gene are MNHNY and SVGAGI (reference sequence). V shed 3 bases and J shed 2 bases, with 14 bases lying between them. To note about this clone: Its antigen is undetermined.

Study-wide results and limits: Clonotypes which were not shared had lower generation probabilities than clonotypes that all four donors shared.

Terminally differentiated effector memory CD45RA+ cells were left out of the naive CD8 fraction, which was CD45RO-negative and positively selected for CCR7. The sequenced sample consisted of naive CD8+ T cells from PBMCs. This chain joins TRBV6-6 and TRBJ2-7; no firm D call. This receptor was obtained from a man aged 18 to 29 in good health. Some clones in this sample may be carry-over from other donors' samples. The CDR3 spells CASSYHGDFAYEQYF. CDR3 nucleotides: TGTGCCAGCAGTTATCACGGAGACTTCGCCTACGAGCAGTACTTC.